Here is one T cell receptor beta chain with its context. The antigen remains undetermined. The entry originates in a study of cytomegalovirus exposure and HLA in healthy donors. General study findings and limits: A later analysis linked a missense variant in DCLRE1C to the trimming of TCR beta V and J genes. In a later analysis, specific HLA alleles were associated with around 17,000 TCR beta sequences at a 0.05 false discovery rate. A later analysis found common viral pathogens apparently linked to several of the most significant clusters. Researchers counted around 160 TCR beta chains as cytomegalovirus-associated.

The germline V gene encodes CDR1 LNHDA and CDR2 SQIVND (reference sequence). The junction had 5 bases not matched to a gene; V was cut back by 8 bases and J by 4 bases. The CDR3 extends over 13 amino acids. The PCR was carried out with 60 Vbeta primers and 13 Jbeta primers. Some clones are missing from TCRdb's copy, which holds only in-frame ones; the method was immunoSEQ multiplex PCR. The sample has some 150,000 clones, more than 75% seen once. The chain carries TRBV19 and TRBJ2-5; 9 bases are shared with TRBD1. Sample: PBMCs. The origin of this receptor is a woman in her late teens or twenties in good health and CMV-seronegative. The DNA of the CDR3 is TGTGCCAGTCAGGGGACAGGGCGAGAGACCCAGTACTTC. Residues: CASQGTGRETQYF. The entire variable domain, with the rest obtained from reference TRBV19 and TRBJ2-5, is as follows: DGGITQSPKYLFRKEGQNVTLSCEQNLNHDAMYWYRQDPGQGLRLIYYSQIVNDFQKGDIAEGYSVSREKKESFPLTVTSAQKNPTAFYLCASQGTGRETQYFGPGTRLLVL.